These 10 T cell receptor beta chains were all obtained from the same sample, sequenced in a study of blood T cell repertoires in COVID-19. Sequencing was performed with immunoSEQ multiplex PCR; in TCRdb, only in-frame clones are kept and a portion is missing. The sample includes about 76,000 clones, 82% of them seen just once. What was sequenced was peripheral blood. The source is a human donor in a cohort sampled during active COVID-19.

This chain uses TRBV5-3 with TRBJ2-2; 9 bases fit TRBD1. TRBV5-3 is labeled an ORF, and its function is uncertain. The CDR3 extends over 15 amino acids. J was trimmed by 6 bases and V by 3 bases; bases with no gene match: 6. The CDR3 spells CARSWKTGGSGELFF. The CDR3 DNA is TGTGCCAGAAGCTGGAAAACAGGGGGCTCCGGGGAGCTGTTTTTT.

V and J are TRBV28 and TRBJ1-2, with D possibly being TRBD1 (5 bases). V was shortened by 6 bases and J by 4 bases, with 12 bases between the two germline ends. CDR3 length: 13 amino acids. CDR1 and CDR2 from the germline V gene are MDHEN and SYDVKM. CDR3 in amino acids: CASRDWRGYGYTF. The CDR3 region has the DNA TGTGCCAGCAGGGATTGGAGGGGCTATGGCTACACCTTC.

In its sample, this clone was seen once. This chain connects TRBV28 to TRBJ2-5; D possibly corresponds to TRBD1 (6 bases). This CDR3 region has 15 residues. Per germline, CDR1 MDHEN and CDR2 SYDVKM. Trimming removed 3 bases at V and 1 base at J, with 12 bases between. CDR3 DNA: TGTGCCAGCAGTTTCGCAGGGGCCCTCCAAGAGACCCAGTACTTC. This translates into CASSFAGALQETQYF.

The chain uses TRBV14 and TRBJ2-3; a possible D gene is TRBD2 (5 bases). The CDR3 extends over 13 amino acids. CDR1 is SGHDN, CDR2 FVKESK, per germline. Deletions cut 1 base from V and 7 bases from J, with 9 bases between. The CDR3 region is CASSQGQRNTQYF. DNA of the CDR3: TGTGCCAGCAGCCAAGGCCAGCGGAATACGCAGTATTTT.

The chain recombines TRBV18 with TRBJ2-7; TRBD1 agrees at 9 bases. Germline trimming cut 0 bases from V and 6 bases from J; bases unmatched to any gene: 0. Germline-derived CDR1 and CDR2 are KGHSH and LQKENI. The CDR3 is made up of 13 amino acids. DNA for the CDR3: TGTGCCAGCTCACCACCGGACAGGGGCGAGCAGTACTTC. Residues: CASSPPDRGEQYF.

The V call is TRBV10-3, the J call TRBJ2-2; tentative D call: TRBD1 (7 bases). This CDR3 contains 16 residues. V dropped 11 bases and J dropped 2 bases, with 21 bases sitting between them. Germline values: CDR1 ENHRY, CDR2 SYGVKD. The CDR3 coding sequence is TGTGCCTCCCGGGACAGCGGGTTTTTTAACACCGGGGAGCTGTTTTTT. Translating gives CASRDSGFFNTGELFF.

The chain links TRBV7-9 to TRBJ2-1; TRBD2 matches at 11 bases. Trimming cost V 8 bases and J 9 bases; bases outside gene matches: 6. The CDR3 runs 13 residues. Germline CDR1 SEHNR, CDR2 FQNEAQ (reference sequence). CDR3 nucleotide sequence: TGTGCCAGCCTTACTAGCGGGGGAACTGAGCAGTTCTTC. Its protein is CASLTSGGTEQFF.

V and J are TRBV5-1 and TRBJ2-2; 7 bases map to TRBD2. This CDR3 contains 14 residues. Trimming removed 4 bases from V and 1 base from J; junction bases left unmatched: 1. Germline V gene data show CDR1 as SGHRS and CDR2 as YFSETQ. DNA for the CDR3: TGCGCCAGCAGCCGCGGGGGGAACACCGGGGAGCTGTTTTTT. This encodes CASSRGGNTGELFF.

This clone was seen once. Here the CDR3 reads CASSSTGANGYTF. DNA of the CDR3: TGTGCCAGCAGCAGTACAGGGGCTAATGGCTACACCTTC. This sequence joins TRBV2 and TRBJ1-2; TRBD1 matches 7 bases. CDR1 and CDR2 from the germline V gene are SNHLY and FYNNEI. This CDR3 has 13 amino acids. Trimming took 6 bases from V and 6 from J; bases not matched to a gene: 7.

The V gene is TRBV30, the J gene TRBJ2-1; no firm D call. V dropped 4 bases and J dropped 9 bases, with 22 bases sitting between them. The CDR3 runs 15 residues. Germline values: CDR1 GTSNPN, CDR2 SVGIG (reference sequence). As DNA, the CDR3 is TGTGCCTGGACCCTTGGAACCGACTCCGGCTTTGAGCAGTTCTTC. Protein: CAWTLGTDSGFEQFF.